This TCR beta chain was sequenced during a study of cytomegalovirus exposure and HLA in healthy donors. Findings and limits, study-wide: The listing of 150 to 200 TCR beta chains classed them as cytomegalovirus-associated.

The CDR3 loop spans 16 amino acids. CDR1 and CDR2 from the germline V gene are MNHEY and SMNVEV (reference sequence). Trimming cost V 2 bases and J 0 bases; bases outside gene matches: 6. The assay was immunoSEQ multiplex PCR, and TCRdb's table has in-frame clones only and misses some. The sample lists fewer than 90,000 clones; more than 70% were seen once. Donors were drawn from the roughly 110-subject validation cohort, separate from the roughly 700-subject first cohort. Details on this clone: Antigen specificity is unknown.

Sequencing used PBMCs. The chain employs TRBV27 and TRBJ2-7; 8 positions agree with TRBD1. The TCR originated in a woman aged 18-35 years in good health and CMV-seropositive. CDR3 amino acids: CASSLQGALFSYEQYF. In DNA form, the CDR3 reads TGTGCCAGCAGTTTACAGGGGGCCCTCTTCTCCTACGAGCAGTACTTC.